What follows are 24 T cell receptor beta chains derived from one specimen sequenced in a study of blood T cell repertoires in COVID-19. Some clones are missing from TCRdb's copy, which holds only in-frame ones; the method was immunoSEQ multiplex PCR. The sample carries 300,000 to 450,000 clones, about 89% recorded once. The sample taken for sequencing was PBMCs or T cells enriched from blood (not recorded which). These receptors came from a middle-aged man in a cohort exposed to, infected with or recovered from COVID-19 (not recorded which).

This clone was seen once. The V and J genes are TRBV29-1 and TRBJ1-2; the D is unclear. The CDR3 spans 13 residues. Trimming left V 7 bases short and J 0 bases short, with 12 bases between. CDR1 SQVTM and CDR2 ANQGSEA come from the germline V gene. The CDR3 DNA reads as TGCAGCGCATCCGGGATTTCTAACTATGGCTACACCTTC. It specifies CSASGISNYGYTF.

This rearrangement joins TRBV7-2 to TRBJ2-7; the D gene is possibly TRBD2 (5 bases). The CDR3 spans 14 residues. Germline CDR1 reads SGHTA; CDR2 reads FQGNSA. Trimming took 2 bases from V and 0 from J, leaving 8 bases between them. The CDR3 DNA reads TGTGCCAGCAGCTTATTGGGGAGCTCCTACGAGCAGTACTTC. This gives the protein CASSLLGSSYEQYF.

The rearrangement links TRBV30 to TRBJ1-5; D remains ambiguous. The CDR3 runs to 15 residues. The germline V gene encodes CDR1 GTSNPN and CDR2 SVGIG (reference sequence). Trimming stripped 2 bases from V and 2 bases from J, with 13 bases between. CDR3 sequence: CAWSPQSSGNQPQHF. The DNA for the CDR3 is TGTGCCTGGAGTCCTCAGTCATCCGGCAATCAGCCCCAGCATTTT.

CDR3 in amino acids: CASSYYGLSYEQYF. The CDR3 region has the DNA TGTGCCAGCAGTTATTACGGACTCTCCTACGAGCAGTACTTC. V is TRBV6-5 and J is TRBJ2-7; possibly TRBD2 for D (5 bases). This CDR3 is 14 amino acids long. The V end was cut by 3 bases, the J end by 0 bases, with 9 bases between. Germline assignment: CDR1 MNHEY and CDR2 SVGAGI.

The gene calls are TRBV7-2 and TRBJ2-7; 8 positions match TRBD2. CDR1 is SGHTA and CDR2 is FQGNSA in the germline V gene. This CDR3 has 15 residues. With V trimmed by 4 bases and J by 2 bases, 7 bases remained unmatched. CDR3: CASSYGGALAYEQYF. For the CDR3, the DNA is TGTGCCAGCAGCTACGGGGGGGCCCTAGCCTACGAGCAGTACTTC.

The chain employs TRBV9 and TRBJ1-1; D gene uncertain. V was shortened by 2 bases and J by 5 bases, with 10 bases between the two germline ends. The length of the CDR3 is 13 residues. Germline-derived CDR1 and CDR2 are SGDLS and YYNGEE. For the CDR3, the DNA is TGTGCCAGCAGCGTGGCCCCGCGGACTGAAGCTTTCTTT. Its protein is CASSVAPRTEAFF. Together with reference TRBV9 and TRBJ1-1, the CDR3 gives the full variable domain: DSGVTQTPKHLITATGQRVTLRCSPRSGDLSVYWYQQSLDQGLQFLIQYYNGEERAKGNILERFSAQQFPDLHSELNLSSLELGDSALYFCASSVAPRTEAFFGQGTRLTVV.

Concerning this clone: This CDR3 is also generated by other DNA sequences in the sample. This chain uses TRBV3-1 (or the pseudogene TRBV3-2) with TRBJ2-5, with a tentative D call TRBD2 (7 bases). CDR3 length: 15 amino acids. The V gene's germline CDR1 is LGHDT and CDR2 YNNKEL (reference sequence). Trimming removed 1 base at V and 2 bases at J, with 11 bases between. In nucleotides, the CDR3 is TGTGCCAGCAGCCAAGGGGGAGGGGGACAAGAGACCCAGTACTTC. Protein: CASSQGGGGQETQYF.

The chain employs TRBV2 and TRBJ1-2, with a weak D call TRBD1 (6 bases). The germline V gene has CDR1 SNHLY and CDR2 FYNNEI. Trimming left V 5 bases short and J 2 bases short, with 9 bases between. This CDR3 has 13 residues. Here the CDR3 DNA reads TGTGCCAGCAGTTTCAGGGGAAACTATGGCTACACCTTC. Protein sequence: CASSFRGNYGYTF.

The chain carries TRBV16 and TRBJ2-3, with 8 bases identical to TRBD2. The CDR3 covers 18 residues. Germline V CDR1 and CDR2: KGHSY, FQNENV. V lost 1 base and J lost 2; bases outside the gene matches: 11. CDR3 in amino acids: CASSQFMGTSGHTDTQYF. CDR3 nucleotide sequence: TGTGCCAGCAGCCAATTTATGGGAACTAGCGGACACACAGATACGCAGTATTTT.

The V and J genes are TRBV7-8 and TRBJ1-4; possibly TRBD1 for D (5 bases). V lost 4 bases to trimming and J lost 7 bases, with 13 bases between them. The V gene's germline CDR1 is SGHVS and CDR2 FQNEAQ. This CDR3 contains 14 residues. The CDR3 bases are TGTGCCAGCAGCTCGTCCAGGGTCCCTGAAAAACTGTTTTTT. Its translation: CASSSSRVPEKLFF.

The rearrangement joins TRBV12-3 or TRBV12-4 to TRBJ2-5, with 7 nucleotides matching TRBD1. V dropped 6 bases and J dropped 3; count of bases not matched to a gene: 4. CDR3 length: 13 amino acids. CDR3 sequence: CASRGQEEETQYF. The CDR3 DNA follows: TGTGCCAGCAGAGGACAGGAGGAAGAGACCCAGTACTTC.

The chain has TRBV7-6 and TRBJ2-7; 10 bases align to TRBD1. The CDR3 is made up of 14 amino acids. V was clipped by 6 bases and J by 4 bases; unmatched bases: 6. The germline V gene has CDR1 SGHVS and CDR2 FNYEAQ. Written as DNA, the CDR3 is TGTGCCAGCAGTCTAAGACAGGGGGCTTACGAGCAGTACTTC. Encoded protein: CASSLRQGAYEQYF.

The V call is TRBV27, the J call TRBJ1-3; no reliable D call. Germline CDR1 reads MNHEY; CDR2 reads SMNVEV (reference sequence). Trimming took 1 base from V and 2 from J, leaving 9 bases between them. The CDR3 contains 15 residues. The CDR3 DNA follows: TGTGCCAGCAGTTTATTGGCGGTCCCTGGAAACACCATATATTTT. Translating it yields CASSLLAVPGNTIYF.

J is TRBJ2-2 and V is TRBV5-1; 8 nucleotides agree with TRBD2. V lost 5 bases, J lost 1 base, and 4 bases stayed unmatched. Germline V gene lookup returns CDR1 SGHRS and CDR2 YFSETQ. The CDR3 length is 15 residues. This CDR3 is CASSRTSRNTGELFF. The CDR3 region has the DNA TGCGCCAGCAGTAGGACTAGCAGGAACACCGGGGAGCTGTTTTTT.

The chain employs TRBV14 and TRBJ2-5; no firm D call. CDR3 length equals 12 residues. Trimming stripped 4 bases from V and 4 bases from J, with 7 bases between. Germline-derived CDR1 and CDR2 are SGHDN and FVKESK. CDR3 sequence: CASSRSRETQYF. CDR3 in DNA: TGTGCCAGCAGCCGCAGTCGAGAGACCCAGTACTTC.

The count of this clone is one. The chain is built from TRBV5-8 and TRBJ2-5; tentatively, D is TRBD1 (5 bases). The length of the CDR3 is 14 residues. Germline assignment: CDR1 SGHTS and CDR2 YDEGEE. Trimming took 1 base from V and 4 from J, leaving 11 bases between them. In DNA, the CDR3 is TGTGCCAGCAGCTTGCCAGGGTCGAGAGAGACCCAGTACTTC. Its protein product is CASSLPGSRETQYF.

This clone has more than one count but fewer than ten. V usage is TRBV5-6 and J usage is TRBJ1-6; tentative D call: TRBD1 (6 bases). From germline, CDR1 is SGHDT and CDR2 YYEEEE. V lost 0 bases to trimming and J lost 10 bases, with 11 bases between them. This CDR3 spans 14 amino acids. The CDR3 protein is CASSLARGISPLHF. DNA for the CDR3: TGTGCCAGCAGCTTGGCCAGGGGAATCTCACCCCTCCACTTT.

The V gene is TRBV19, the J gene TRBJ1-5; 9 nucleotides agree with TRBD1. There are 18 residues in the CDR3. Germline CDR1 is LNHDA and CDR2 is SQIVND (reference sequence). The V gene end was trimmed by 3 bases and the J gene end by 0 bases; junction bases not matched to a gene: 9. CDR3 loop: CASSMGQGRGNSNQPQHF. The CDR3 region has the DNA TGTGCCAGTAGTATGGGACAGGGAAGGGGGAATAGCAATCAGCCCCAGCATTTT.

The rearrangement links TRBV5-1 to TRBJ2-2; TRBD1 aligns across 9 bases. There are 16 residues in the CDR3. The ends lost 0 bases at V and 10 bases at J; junction bases unmatched: 10. In germline, CDR1 is SGHRS, CDR2 YFSETQ. The CDR3 region is CASSLDPGTGRQELFF. For the CDR3, the DNA is TGCGCCAGCAGCTTGGACCCCGGGACAGGGCGGCAGGAGCTGTTTTTT.

The chain is built from TRBV2 and TRBJ2-3; D unclear. Germline V gene sequence: CDR1 SNHLY, CDR2 FYNNEI. V was trimmed by 8 bases and J by 3 bases, leaving 12 bases between them. This CDR3 is built from 13 residues. CDR3 bases: TGTGCCAGCCTGACTTGGCCAACAGATACGCAGTATTTT. Translating gives CASLTWPTDTQYF.

The rearrangement uses TRBV2 and TRBJ2-1; 10 nucleotides agree with TRBD1. The CDR3 has 12 residues. Germline CDR1 is SNHLY and CDR2 is FYNNEI. J lost 9 bases, V lost 6 bases, and 2 bases had no gene match. The CDR3 spells CASRGQGSEQFF. CDR3 DNA: TGTGCCAGCAGGGGACAGGGGAGTGAGCAGTTCTTC.

In DNA form, the CDR3 reads TGCGCCAGCAGCCTCTCGACTAGCGGGAGCTTTACCGGGGAGCTGTTTTTT. It encodes CASSLSTSGSFTGELFF. The chain links TRBV4-1 to TRBJ2-2, with 12 bases aligning to TRBD2. CDR1 and CDR2 from the germline V gene are MGHRA and YSYEKL. This CDR3 has 17 residues. The ends lost 4 bases at V and 5 bases at J; junction bases unmatched: 8.

V usage is TRBV30 and J usage is TRBJ2-7; TRBD1 is a possible D gene (5 bases). V lost 3 bases to trimming and J lost 2 bases, with 14 bases between them. The CDR3 extends over 14 amino acids. Germline CDR1 reads GTSNPN; CDR2 reads SVGIG (reference sequence). DNA of the CDR3: TGTGCCTGGAGCCCCAGGGCTGGCACCTACGAGCAGTACTTC. It translates to CAWSPRAGTYEQYF.

This clone showed up just a few times. V gene TRBV18 combines with J gene TRBJ2-7; D possibly corresponds to TRBD1 (5 bases). The germline gives CDR1 KGHSH, CDR2 LQKENI. Trimming left V 1 base short and J 0 bases short, with 7 bases between. CDR3 length: 14 residues. CDR3 in DNA: TGTGCCAGCTCACCACAGGGGTCCTCCTACGAGCAGTACTTC. It specifies CASSPQGSSYEQYF.